What follows are 28 T cell receptor beta chains derived from one specimen sequenced in a study of T-cell reconstitution after alpha-beta-depleted transplantation in children. Unique molecular identifiers were built into the TCRbeta library. A single record per CDR3 protein comes from TCRdb applying MiXCR to the PCR reads. The sample records around 100,000 distinct CDR3 sequences, 10% being singletons. Here the sequenced sample was PBMCs, taken before TCRalphabeta/CD19-depleted stem cell transplant. All receptors derive from a boy aged 2 to 10 with acute lymphoblastic leukemia, due to receive a stem cell transplant.

The CDR3 reads CASSEVAGGSYEQYF. The DNA of the CDR3 is TGTGCCAGCTCAGAAGTAGCGGGGGGCTCCTACGAGCAGTACTTC. The V and J genes are TRBV18 and TRBJ2-7, with TRBD2 matching over 10 bases. Trimming cost V 5 bases and J 0 bases; bases outside gene matches: 4. The CDR3 sequence is 15 residues long. Germline assignment: CDR1 KGHSH and CDR2 LQKENI.

The V gene is TRBV11-2, the J gene TRBJ2-5, with a weak D call TRBD2 (6 bases). V was clipped by 5 bases and J by 2 bases, with 12 bases between them. Germline lookup yields CDR1 SGHAT and CDR2 FQNNGV. The CDR3 is 14 amino acids. This chain's CDR3 is CASSRGLLQETQYF. The CDR3 region has the DNA TGTGCCAGCAGCCGGGGACTGCTTCAAGAGACCCAGTACTTC.

This clonotype was picked up a small number of times. The chain combines TRBV9 with TRBJ1-4; D is undetermined. Looked up from germline, CDR1 is SGDLS and CDR2 is YYNGEE. V was pared by 6 bases and J by 11 bases, with 14 bases between. The CDR3 consists of 12 residues. The CDR3 nucleotides read TGTGCCAGCACCGGTGGTACCGGGAAACTGTTTTTT. The encoded protein is CASTGGTGKLFF.

Only a few counts were recorded for this clonotype. This chain uses TRBV25-1 with TRBJ2-7; 12 nucleotides line up with TRBD2. V gave up 5 bases and J gave up 5 bases; unmatched junction bases: 13. The CDR3 extends over 17 amino acids. Germline V CDR1 and CDR2: MGHDK, SYGVNS. The DNA of the CDR3 is TGTGCCAGCAGTTCTAGCGGGAGGGCCGACCCCCTCCACGAGCAGTACTTC. It translates to CASSSSGRADPLHEQYF.

The gene calls are TRBV6-5 and TRBJ2-1; D remains unclear. This CDR3 comprises 15 residues. V was cut by 0 bases and J by 0 bases, with 6 bases left in between. Per the germline V gene, CDR1 is MNHEY and CDR2 is SVGAGI. The CDR3 loop is CASSYSPDSYNEQFF. The CDR3 DNA is TGTGCCAGCAGTTACTCGCCGGACTCCTACAATGAGCAGTTCTTC.

This clonotype occurred many times. This chain connects TRBV6-5 to TRBJ2-6; TRBD1 matches at 7 bases. V shed 2 bases, J shed 0 bases, and the junction held 7 bases outside the gene matches. Germline loops: CDR1 MNHEY, CDR2 SVGAGI. The CDR3 length is 18 residues. In DNA form, the CDR3 reads TGTGCCAGCAGTTACCATACAGGGGCTATCTCTGGGGCCAACGTCCTGACTTTC. It yields the protein CASSYHTGAISGANVLTF.

The rearrangement joins TRBV4-2 to TRBJ2-2; the match to TRBD2 covers 7 bases. The V and J ends lost 1 base and 7 bases, in that order; junction bases with no gene match: 9. The CDR3 loop spans 16 amino acids. Germline CDR1 reads LGHNA; CDR2 reads YNFKEQ. The CDR3 here is CASSQAEGGSDGELFF. DNA of the CDR3: TGTGCCAGCAGCCAAGCCGAGGGCGGGAGCGACGGGGAGCTGTTTTTT.

The rearrangement joins TRBV27 to TRBJ2-3; no firm D call. This CDR3 spans 13 amino acids. Germline V CDR1 and CDR2: MNHEY, SMNVEV (reference sequence). The V end lost 11 bases, the J end lost 1 base, and 13 bases lay between the germline ends. The CDR3 is CASKTGRTDTQYF. The DNA for the CDR3 is TGTGCCTCCAAGACTGGGCGCACAGATACGCAGTATTTT.

In this sample, this clonotype turned up a few times. The V call is TRBV18, the J call TRBJ2-5, with D unclear. Trimming pared 3 bases from V and 4 bases from J, leaving 12 bases between. Germline-derived CDR1 and CDR2 are KGHSH and LQKENI. CDR3 length: 14 amino acids. CDR3 in amino acids: CASSPGLVGETQYF. The CDR3 nucleotides are TGTGCCAGCTCACCGGGATTGGTGGGAGAGACCCAGTACTTC.

This clonotype was detected many times. The gene calls are TRBV5-1 and TRBJ2-7; D remains unclear. Germline CDR1 and CDR2: SGHRS and YFSETQ. V was shortened by 0 bases and J by 0 bases, with 10 bases between the two germline ends. This CDR3 contains 15 residues. CDR3 residues: CASSLAGGSSYEQYF. As DNA, the CDR3 is TGCGCCAGCAGCTTGGCCGGCGGTTCCTCCTACGAGCAGTACTTC.

This clonotype was seen at least ten times. The V call is TRBV7-6, the J call TRBJ2-2, with a weak D call TRBD2 (5 bases). V was clipped by 7 bases and J by 1 base, with 13 bases between them. The CDR3 spans 15 residues. Germline CDR1 SGHVS, CDR2 FNYEAQ. CDR3 amino acids: CASNPTGLNTGELFF. Here the CDR3 DNA reads TGTGCCAGCAACCCAACCGGACTGAACACCGGGGAGCTGTTTTTT.

This clonotype was detected ten times or more. The chain recombines TRBV11-2 with TRBJ2-4; no firm D call. Germline values: CDR1 SGHAT, CDR2 FQNNGV. The length of the CDR3 is 17 residues. The V end lost 0 bases, the J end lost 0 bases, and 12 bases lay between the germline ends. The chain's CDR3 is CASSLETGPGAKNIQYF. In nucleotides, the CDR3 is TGTGCCAGCAGCTTAGAGACCGGGCCTGGAGCCAAAAACATTCAGTACTTC.

This clonotype was counted between two and nine times. The V call is TRBV11-2, the J call TRBJ2-1, with a possible D match to TRBD1 (5 bases). In germline, CDR1 is SGHAT, CDR2 FQNNGV. CDR3 length: 14 residues. V lost 1 base, J lost 4 bases, and 8 bases lay in between. In nucleotides, the CDR3 is TGTGCCAGCAGCTTAGTTAGGGGTTACAATGAGCAGTTCTTC. Translating gives CASSLVRGYNEQFF. The variable domain in full, completed from reference TRBV11-2 and TRBJ2-1, reads EAGVAQSPRYKIIEKRQSVAFWCNPISGHATLYWYQQILGQGPKLLIQFQNNGVVDDSQLPKDRFSAERLKGVDSTLKIQPAKLEDSAVYLCASSLVRGYNEQFFGPGTRLTVL.

A few counts support this clonotype. V usage is TRBV20-1 and J usage is TRBJ1-1, with no clear D. The length of the CDR3 is 15 residues. Trimming shortened V by 2 bases and J by 0 bases, and 13 bases separated the two germline ends. Looked up from germline, CDR1 is DFQATT and CDR2 is SNEGSKA (reference sequence). The CDR3 spells CSARFSNSMNTEAFF. The CDR3 DNA is TGCAGTGCTAGATTTAGTAACAGCATGAACACTGAAGCTTTCTTT.

This clonotype was counted at least ten times. The chain joins TRBV12-3 or TRBV12-4 to TRBJ2-4, with TRBD2 matching over 7 bases. V was pared by 1 base and J by 5 bases, with 5 bases of the junction left unmatched. The CDR3 loop spans 15 amino acids. CDR3 region: CASSLGGGRENIQYF. The CDR3 nucleotides read TGTGCCAGCAGTTTAGGGGGAGGGCGGGAAAACATTCAGTACTTC.

V and J are TRBV12-3 or TRBV12-4 and TRBJ2-1, with 13 bases matching TRBD2. V dropped 7 bases and J dropped 8; count of bases not matched to a gene: 8. The length of the CDR3 is 15 residues. CDR3 amino acids: CASTSVGLAGDEQFF. CDR3 nucleotide sequence: TGTGCCAGCACTTCCGTCGGACTAGCGGGAGATGAGCAGTTCTTC.

There are many counts of this clonotype. The genes are TRBV6-5 and TRBJ2-4; TRBD1 matches at 9 bases. CDR1 is MNHEY, CDR2 SVGAGI, per germline. V shed 5 bases and J 9 bases; nucleotides not matched to a gene: 8. The CDR3 has 14 amino acids. The CDR3 sequence is CASSSRDRVRIQYF. For the CDR3, the DNA is TGTGCCAGCAGTAGCCGGGACAGGGTTCGCATTCAGTACTTC.

The V and J genes are TRBV5-1 and TRBJ2-3; 12 nucleotides match TRBD2. V trimming: 3 bases; J trimming: 8 bases; junction bases outside the gene matches: 7. The CDR3 runs to 15 residues. CDR1 SGHRS and CDR2 YFSETQ come from the germline V gene. The CDR3 region is CASSSLAGGPGTQYF. The DNA for the CDR3 is TGCGCCAGCAGCTCTCTAGCGGGAGGGCCCGGTACGCAGTATTTT.

This clonotype was observed at least ten times. The chain links TRBV12-3 or TRBV12-4 to TRBJ2-1, with D hard to call. V lost 6 bases to trimming and J lost 0 bases, with 12 bases between them. The CDR3 covers 15 residues. The CDR3 DNA is TGTGCCAGCAGAGGTGGCCCCAGCTCCTACAATGAGCAGTTCTTC. It yields the protein CASRGGPSSYNEQFF.

The chain employs TRBV12-3 or TRBV12-4 and TRBJ2-3; 13 nucleotides align to TRBD2. J was trimmed by 6 bases and V by 6 bases; bases with no gene match: 3. The CDR3 has 14 amino acids. The CDR3 reads CASSKTSGRDTQYF. The CDR3 nucleotides read TGTGCCAGCAGCAAGACTAGCGGGAGGGATACGCAGTATTTT.

This chain joins TRBV5-1 and TRBJ2-1; 10 bases agree with TRBD2. Germline CDR1 reads SGHRS; CDR2 reads YFSETQ. The CDR3 loop spans 14 amino acids. V lost 1 base to trimming and J lost 14 bases; unmatched junction nucleotides: 9. The CDR3 protein is CASSLNPSGSSKFF. CDR3 sequence (DNA): TGCGCCAGCAGCTTGAACCCTAGCGGGAGTAGTAAGTTCTTC.

This chain uses TRBV18 with TRBJ1-1; TRBD1 might be the D (5 bases). V was pared by 6 bases and J by 4 bases, with 12 bases between. Germline V lookup: CDR1 KGHSH, CDR2 LQKENI. The CDR3 sequence is 13 residues long. DNA for the CDR3: TGTGCCAGCTCGGGGGGGATGGCCACTGAAGCTTTCTTT. Protein product: CASSGGMATEAFF.

This clonotype has just a few counts. The chain links TRBV27 to TRBJ2-5; D perhaps matches TRBD1 (5 bases). Germline V lookup: CDR1 MNHEY, CDR2 SMNVEV (reference sequence). The CDR3 sequence is 13 residues long. V was pared by 4 bases and J by 7 bases, with 13 bases between. CDR3 DNA sequence: TGTGCCAGCAGTTCTTACACAGGCGGGACCCAGTACTTC. Translated: CASSSYTGGTQYF.

This clonotype has a handful of counts. DNA of the CDR3: TGTGCCAGCAGCTCATCGACTGATTCTAGCACAGATACGCAGTATTTT. Amino acids: CASSSSTDSSTDTQYF. V usage is TRBV7-8 and J usage is TRBJ2-3; no clear D. Trimming stripped 4 bases from V and 0 bases from J, with 14 bases between. This CDR3 region has 16 residues. Germline CDR1 SGHVS, CDR2 FQNEAQ.

This clonotype was seen repeatedly, ten times or more. The chain joins TRBV12-3 or TRBV12-4 to TRBJ2-5, with unresolved D. CDR3 length: 11 residues. Deletions cut 8 bases from V and 2 bases from J, with 6 bases between. This CDR3 is CASRGQETQYF. The CDR3 DNA is TGTGCCAGCCGTGGTCAAGAGACCCAGTACTTC.

This clonotype was seen repeatedly, ten times or more. The rearrangement links TRBV27 to TRBJ2-7; TRBD1 matches 10 bases. The CDR3 runs 16 residues. The V and J ends lost 4 bases and 3 bases, in that order; junction bases with no gene match: 9. The V gene's germline CDR1 is MNHEY and CDR2 SMNVEV (reference sequence). The CDR3: CASSSLRDRGLYEQYF. Written as DNA, the CDR3 is TGTGCCAGCAGTTCCCTCCGGGACAGGGGCCTCTACGAGCAGTACTTC.

In its sample, this clonotype was seen a few times. The gene calls are TRBV5-1 and TRBJ2-7; no reliable D call. The CDR3 is 15 residues long. Germline V gives CDR1 SGHRS, CDR2 YFSETQ. The germline V and J ends were trimmed by 0 bases and 0 bases, with 10 bases remaining between them. Written as DNA, the CDR3 is TGCGCCAGCAGCTTGGACCCGGCCGTCTCCTACGAGCAGTACTTC. Protein sequence: CASSLDPAVSYEQYF.

This clonotype appeared many times. The J gene is TRBJ2-1, the V gene TRBV5-6; 11 bases line up with TRBD2. The CDR3 contains 15 residues. The germline gives CDR1 SGHDT, CDR2 YYEEEE. V was pared by 4 bases and J by 10 bases, with 10 bases of the junction left unmatched. CDR3 DNA: TGTGCCAGCAGCGAGGGACTAGCGGAACGGGGAGAGCAGTTCTTC. As protein: CASSEGLAERGEQFF. The whole variable domain, filled in from reference TRBV5-6 and TRBJ2-1, reads DAGVTQSPTHLIKTRGQQVTLRCSPKSGHDTVSWYQQALGQGPQFIFQYYEEEERQRGNFPDRFSGHQFPNYSSELNVNALLLGDSALYLCASSEGLAERGEQFFGPGTRLTVL.